The source of this TCR beta chain is a study of identical twins. Whole-study results and caveats: Monozygotic twin pairs showed more out-of-frame TCR alpha sharing than models estimated. High-abundance cord blood beta clonotypes had fewer insertions; memory repertoires showed none.

CDR1 and CDR2 (germline): MNHNY, SVGAGI (reference sequence). Trimming took off 6 bases at V and 8 bases at J, with 16 bases between the two ends. The CDR3 totals 13 residues. TCRdb independently ran MiXCR on the 5' RACE reads; one entry per CDR3 protein. The table has about 220,000 distinct CDR3 sequences, approximately 8.3% seen once. This clonotype was observed many times. Its specificity is unknown. This sample also appeared in a second study, on yellow fever vaccine responses in identical twins. From that study: Twins' vaccine T cell responses were reported to seem partly convergent and partly personalized.

This receptor was obtained from a woman aged 18-35 years in good health. Sequencing input: memory (CD45RO+) T cells sorted from blood. V and J are TRBV6-6 and TRBJ1-1, with D possibly matching TRBD1 (6 bases). Here the CDR3 reads CASSLRQEAEAFF. CDR3 DNA: TGTGCCAGCAGCCTCCGACAGGAGGCAGAAGCTTTCTTT.